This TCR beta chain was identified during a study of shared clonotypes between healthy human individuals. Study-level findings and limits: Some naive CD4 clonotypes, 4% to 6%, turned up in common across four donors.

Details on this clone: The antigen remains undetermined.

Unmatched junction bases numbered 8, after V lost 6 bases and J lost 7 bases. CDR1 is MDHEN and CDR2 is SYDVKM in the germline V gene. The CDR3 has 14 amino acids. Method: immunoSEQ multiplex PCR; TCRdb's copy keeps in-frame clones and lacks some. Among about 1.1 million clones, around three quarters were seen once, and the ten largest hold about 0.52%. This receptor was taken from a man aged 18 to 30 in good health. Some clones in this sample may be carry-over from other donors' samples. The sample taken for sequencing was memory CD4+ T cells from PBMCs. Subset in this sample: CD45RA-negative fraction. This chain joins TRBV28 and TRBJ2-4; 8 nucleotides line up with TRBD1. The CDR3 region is CASRSTGGRNIQYF. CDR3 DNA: TGTGCCAGCAGATCAACAGGGGGTAGGAACATTCAGTACTTC. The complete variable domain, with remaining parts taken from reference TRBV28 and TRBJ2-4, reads DVKVTQSSRYLVKRTGEKVFLECVQDMDHENMFWYRQDPGLGLRLIYFSYDVKMKEKGDIPEGYSVSREKKERFSLILESASTNQTSMYLCASRSTGGRNIQYFGAGTRLSVL.